This T cell receptor beta chain was recovered during a study of T-cell memory formation after mild COVID-19. Background on the study: There were largely donor-specific TCR clusters.

TCR alpha and TCR beta cDNA libraries carrying sample barcodes and UMIs came from 5'RACE with constant-segment primers. TCRdb analysed the 5' RACE reads with MiXCR anew, one entry per CDR3 protein. This table has about 110,000 distinct CDR3 sequences, about 17% appearing once. Deletions cut 0 bases from V and 7 bases from J, with 18 bases between. The CDR3 contains 16 residues. The V gene's germline CDR1 is MGHRA and CDR2 YSYEKL. Comment on this clonotype: Its matching antigen is unknown.

Regarding the study as a whole: Pre-infection memory contained some responding clones, which suggested that cross-reactive memory had joined. CD4+ contracting clones were found mainly in CM and EM, and CD8+ ones in EMRA.

This chain connects TRBV4-1 to TRBJ1-2, with D perhaps matching TRBD1 (5 bases). This sequence was found in an adult woman who had mild COVID-19 (a few samples of this study predate the infection). Cell type and time point are not known. Sequencing input: PBMCs or a T cell subset sorted from them (not recorded which). The CDR3 sequence is CASSQDNIWAGTGYTF. The DNA of the CDR3 is TGCGCCAGCAGCCAAGATAATATCTGGGCAGGGACTGGCTACACCTTC.